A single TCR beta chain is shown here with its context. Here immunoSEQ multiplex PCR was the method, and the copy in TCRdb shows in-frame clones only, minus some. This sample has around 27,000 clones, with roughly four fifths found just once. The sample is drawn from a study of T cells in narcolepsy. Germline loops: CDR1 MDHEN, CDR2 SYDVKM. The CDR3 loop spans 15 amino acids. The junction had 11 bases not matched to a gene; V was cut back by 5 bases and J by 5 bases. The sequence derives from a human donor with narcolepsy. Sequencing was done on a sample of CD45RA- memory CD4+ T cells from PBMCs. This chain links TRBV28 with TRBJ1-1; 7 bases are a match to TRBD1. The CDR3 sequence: CASSPPPQGMTEAFF. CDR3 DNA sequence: TGTGCCAGCAGTCCCCCCCCACAGGGGATGACTGAAGCTTTCTTT.